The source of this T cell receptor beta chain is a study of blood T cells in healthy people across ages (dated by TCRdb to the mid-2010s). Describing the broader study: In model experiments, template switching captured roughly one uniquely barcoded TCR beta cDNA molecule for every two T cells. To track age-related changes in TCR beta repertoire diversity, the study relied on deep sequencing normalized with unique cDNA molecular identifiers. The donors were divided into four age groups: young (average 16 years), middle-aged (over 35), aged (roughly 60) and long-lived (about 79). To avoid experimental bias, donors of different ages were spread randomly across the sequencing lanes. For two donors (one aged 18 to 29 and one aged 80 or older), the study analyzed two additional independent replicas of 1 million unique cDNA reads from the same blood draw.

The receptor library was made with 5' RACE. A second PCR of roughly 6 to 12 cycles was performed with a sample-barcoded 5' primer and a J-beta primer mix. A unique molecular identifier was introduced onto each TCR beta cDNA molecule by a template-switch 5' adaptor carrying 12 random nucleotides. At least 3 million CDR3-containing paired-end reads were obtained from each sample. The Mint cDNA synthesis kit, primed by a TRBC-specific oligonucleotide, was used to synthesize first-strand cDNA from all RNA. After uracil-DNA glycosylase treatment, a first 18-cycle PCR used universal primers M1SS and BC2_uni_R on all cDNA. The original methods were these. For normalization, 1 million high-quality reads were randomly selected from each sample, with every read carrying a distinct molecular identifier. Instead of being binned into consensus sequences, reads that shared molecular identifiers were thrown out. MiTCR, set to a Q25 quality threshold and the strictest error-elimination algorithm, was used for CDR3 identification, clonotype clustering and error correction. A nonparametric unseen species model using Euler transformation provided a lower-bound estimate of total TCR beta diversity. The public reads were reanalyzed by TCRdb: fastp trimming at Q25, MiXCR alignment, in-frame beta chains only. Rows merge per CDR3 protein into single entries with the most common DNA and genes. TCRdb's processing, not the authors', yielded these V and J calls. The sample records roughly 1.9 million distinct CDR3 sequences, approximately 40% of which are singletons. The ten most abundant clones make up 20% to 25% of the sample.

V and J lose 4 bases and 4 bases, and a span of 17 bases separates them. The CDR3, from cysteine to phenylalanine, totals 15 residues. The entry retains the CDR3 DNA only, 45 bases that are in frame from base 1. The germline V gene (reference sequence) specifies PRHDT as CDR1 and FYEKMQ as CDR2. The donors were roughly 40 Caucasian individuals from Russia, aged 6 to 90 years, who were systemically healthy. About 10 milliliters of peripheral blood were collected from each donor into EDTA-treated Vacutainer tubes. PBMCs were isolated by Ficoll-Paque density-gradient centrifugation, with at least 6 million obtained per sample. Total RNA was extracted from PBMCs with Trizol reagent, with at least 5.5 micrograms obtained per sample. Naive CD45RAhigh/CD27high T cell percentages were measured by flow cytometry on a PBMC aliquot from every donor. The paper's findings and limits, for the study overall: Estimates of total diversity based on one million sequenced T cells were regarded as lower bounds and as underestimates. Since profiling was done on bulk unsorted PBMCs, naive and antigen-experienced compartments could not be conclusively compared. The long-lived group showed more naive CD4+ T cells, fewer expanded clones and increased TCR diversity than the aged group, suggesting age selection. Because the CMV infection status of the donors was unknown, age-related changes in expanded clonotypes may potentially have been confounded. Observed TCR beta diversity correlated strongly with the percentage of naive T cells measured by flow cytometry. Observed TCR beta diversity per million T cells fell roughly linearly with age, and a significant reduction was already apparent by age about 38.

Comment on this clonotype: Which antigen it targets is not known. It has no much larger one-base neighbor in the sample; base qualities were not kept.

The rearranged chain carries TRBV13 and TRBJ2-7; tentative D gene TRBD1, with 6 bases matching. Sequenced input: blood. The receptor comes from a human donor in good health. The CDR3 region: CASSSRLRGNYEQYF. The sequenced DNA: TGTGCCAGCAGCTCCCGCCTCAGGGGAAATTACGAGCAGTACTTC.